This is a list of T cell receptor beta chains from one sample in a study of shared clonotypes between healthy human individuals. Libraries were prepared by immunoSEQ multiplex PCR; TCRdb keeps only in-frame clonotypes and omits some of them. Here the sample spans about 470,000 clones, about 85% being singletons. Sequenced: PBMCs. The source of these receptors is a middle-aged woman in good health. Some clones in this sample may be carry-over from other donors' samples. CDR3s include the opening cysteine and the closing phenylalanine or tryptophan. Fields, in order: D gene, J gene, V gene, CDR3 length, clone size, CDR3 DNA, CDR3 protein. D genes are given only for firm matches. Expanded clones get a size class; other rows say once, few or many, or leave the size out.

>-|TRBJ1-1|TRBV6-6|14|-
TGTGCCAGCAGTACCCAGGGGAGTTCCACGGAAGCTTTCTTT
CASSTQGSSTEAFF
>TRBD2|TRBJ2-3|TRBV29-1|15|-
TGCAGCGTTGAAGGAGTAGCGGGAAAGGTAGATACGCAGTATTTT
CSVEGVAGKVDTQYF
>TRBD1|TRBJ2-7|TRBV5-1|14|-
TGCGCCAGCAGCTTCCGGGACAGTAGACAGGAGCAGTACTTC
CASSFRDSRQEQYF
>TRBD2|TRBJ2-1|TRBV4-3|16|once
TGCGCCAGCAGCCAAGATCCTGGCGGGAGCCGCAATGAGCAGTTCTTC
CASSQDPGGSRNEQFF
>TRBD2|TRBJ2-1|TRBV29-1|16|-
TGCAGCGTCGGGCAAGGGGGACTAGCGGCCTACAATGAGCAGTTCTTC
CSVGQGGLAAYNEQFF
>-|TRBJ2-7|TRBV5-1|16|-
TGCGCCAGCAGCGGCCGAGCAGGGATGGCCCCCTACGAGCAGTACTTC
CASSGRAGMAPYEQYF
>-|TRBJ1-1|TRBV7-3|15|few
TGTGCCAGCAGCTTAGCCTCTAACATGAACACTGAAGCTTTCTTT
CASSLASNMNTEAFF
>-|TRBJ2-2|TRBV5-1|15|-
TGCGCCAGCAGCTTGACGCGAGTGAACACCGGGGAGCTGTTTTTT
CASSLTRVNTGELFF
>TRBD1|TRBJ1-6|TRBV30|15|-
TGTGCCTGGAGTGATGGGACAGGGACGGGTTCACCCCTCCACTTT
CAWSDGTGTGSPLHF
>TRBD1|TRBJ1-1|TRBV5-1|15|few
TGCGCCAGCAGCTTAAACCAGGGGGCCCGGACTGAAGCTTTCTTT
CASSLNQGARTEAFF
>TRBD2|TRBJ2-7|TRBV5-1|14|-
TGCGCCAGCAGCTTGGCGGGGGGTCAGTACGAGCAGTACTTC
CASSLAGGQYEQYF
>TRBD2|TRBJ2-5|TRBV27|16|-
TGTGCCAGCAGGGGTAGCGGGAGAGGGTCCTGGGAGACCCAGTACTTC
CASRGSGRGSWETQYF
>TRBD2|TRBJ2-1|TRBV15|12|-
TGTGCCACCAGCAGTGGGGGGGATGAGCAGTTCTTC
CATSSGGDEQFF
>TRBD2|TRBJ2-7|TRBV7-2|14|-
TGTGCCAGCAGCTATCGACTAGCGGGAGGTGAGCAGTACTTC
CASSYRLAGGEQYF
>-|TRBJ1-4|TRBV4-2|16|-
TGTGCCAGCAGCCAAGGTCCGGTTAGAACTAATGAAAAACTGTTTTTT
CASSQGPVRTNEKLFF
>-|TRBJ2-2|TRBV28|13|-
TGTGCCAGCGAGGACAGAAACACCGGGGAGCTGTTTTTT
CASEDRNTGELFF